This T cell receptor (beta chain) was documented in a study of T cells of healthy individuals. One entry per CDR3 protein results from TCRdb running MiXCR on the 5' RACE reads. The sample has more than 60,000 distinct CDR3 sequences; around 15% are singletons. The receptor comes from a human donor in good health.

In nucleotides, the CDR3 is TGTGCCAGCAGCCCCAGGGGTCCCTACGAGCAGTACTTC. Translated, it gives CASSPRGPYEQYF. The chain couples TRBV3-1 to TRBJ2-7; possibly TRBD1 for D (6 bases). The germline gives CDR1 LGHDT, CDR2 YNNKEL (reference sequence). V lost 4 bases to trimming and J lost 2 bases, with 9 bases between them. This CDR3 spans 13 amino acids.